The 20 T cell receptor beta chains presented below share a single source sample, sequenced in a study of blood T cell repertoires in COVID-19. Method: immunoSEQ multiplex PCR; TCRdb's copy keeps in-frame clones and lacks some. In the table there are about 440,000 clones, around 91% of which are singletons. Sequences were obtained from PBMCs or T cells enriched from blood (not recorded which). The source of these receptors is a man younger than 35 who had recovered from COVID-19.

This clone came up once. The V gene is TRBV9, the J gene TRBJ1-4; possibly TRBD1 for D (5 bases). Trimming cost V 2 bases and J 3 bases, with 14 bases left between them. Per germline, CDR1 SGDLS and CDR2 YYNGEE. The CDR3 sequence is 16 residues long. The CDR3: CASSVGSGRANEKLFF. CDR3 coding DNA: TGTGCCAGCAGCGTGGGGTCAGGGAGGGCTAATGAAAAACTGTTTTTT.

This CDR3 reads CASTPDKATYGYTF. The CDR3 region has the DNA TGTGCCAGCACCCCGGACAAGGCCACATATGGCTACACCTTC. V usage is TRBV2 and J usage is TRBJ1-2, with a tentative D call TRBD1 (5 bases). V was trimmed by 7 bases and J by 5 bases, leaving 17 bases between them. The CDR3 totals 14 residues. Germline V CDR1 and CDR2: SNHLY, FYNNEI.

This chain links TRBV19 with TRBJ1-4; no firm D call. V was pared by 1 base and J by 7 bases, with 13 bases between. The CDR3 extends over 15 amino acids. Germline V gives CDR1 LNHDA, CDR2 SQIVND (reference sequence). CDR3 region: CASSIGATMGEKLFF. In nucleotides, the CDR3 is TGTGCCAGTAGTATAGGGGCGACGATGGGTGAAAAACTGTTTTTT.

This clone has just one count. The chain recombines TRBV4-1 with TRBJ1-3; the D is unclear. This CDR3 region has 15 residues. V lost 0 bases, J lost 1 base, and 7 bases lay in between. In germline, CDR1 is MGHRA, CDR2 YSYEKL. CDR3 sequence (DNA): TGCGCCAGCAGCCAAGAGTCCGGGTCTGGAAACACCATATATTTT. Its translation is CASSQESGSGNTIYF.

This clone appeared a few times. The chain recombines TRBV28 with TRBJ1-1, with D possibly TRBD1 on 5 matching bases. CDR1 and CDR2 (germline): MDHEN, SYDVKM. Trimming left V 9 bases short and J 5 bases short, with 19 bases between. The CDR3 is 14 amino acids. CDR3 coding DNA: TGTGCCAGTAGTGAGGGCGCCCGGGGGACTGAAGCTTTCTTT. It specifies CASSEGARGTEAFF.

The chain combines TRBV7-9 with TRBJ2-5; D possibly corresponds to TRBD2 (6 bases). Between the trimmed V and J ends, which lost 6 bases and 5 bases, there was a span of 13 bases. CDR3 length: 13 amino acids. The germline V gene encodes CDR1 SEHNR and CDR2 FQNEAQ (reference sequence). The CDR3 sequence is CASRKTSYETQYF. The CDR3 DNA follows: TGTGCCAGCAGGAAAACTAGCTATGAGACCCAGTACTTC.

This chain uses TRBV9 with TRBJ1-2, with 7 bases lining up with TRBD1. The germline gives CDR1 SGDLS, CDR2 YYNGEE. V dropped 3 bases and J dropped 2; count of bases not matched to a gene: 7. This CDR3 has 15 residues. The CDR3 DNA follows: TGTGCCAGCAGCGGACGGGACAGCCTGAACTATGGCTACACCTTC. This sequence encodes CASSGRDSLNYGYTF.

The chain employs TRBV3-1 (or the pseudogene TRBV3-2) and TRBJ1-5; unclear D gene. The CDR3 has 12 residues. Trimming left V 3 bases short and J 6 bases short, with 6 bases between. Germline V CDR1 and CDR2: LGHDT, YNNKEL (reference sequence). DNA of the CDR3: TGTGCCAGCAGCCATCACGGTCAGCCCCAGCATTTT. Protein product: CASSHHGQPQHF.

The gene calls are TRBV3-1 (or the pseudogene TRBV3-2) and TRBJ1-3; possible D gene TRBD1, 6 bases. CDR3 length equals 16 residues. Germline-derived CDR1 and CDR2 are LGHDT and YNNKEL (reference sequence). V lost 1 base and J 4 bases, leaving 14 bases between the germline ends. The CDR3 reads CASSQVHTGSGNTIYF. The CDR3, as DNA: TGTGCCAGCAGCCAAGTCCATACAGGGTCCGGAAACACCATATATTTT.

The chain couples TRBV6-1 to TRBJ1-3; a possible D gene is TRBD1 (6 bases). V was cut by 2 bases and J by 11 bases, with 19 bases left in between. The CDR3 runs to 15 residues. Germline CDR1 reads MNHNS; CDR2 reads SASEGT. CDR3 in DNA: TGTGCCAGCAGTGAATATCAGGGGTTTGGCGGTGCCATATATTTT. Protein: CASSEYQGFGGAIYF.

The chain joins TRBV7-3 to TRBJ2-1; 13 bases fit TRBD2. The junction had 2 bases not matched to a gene; V was cut back by 0 bases and J by 6 bases. From germline, CDR1 is SGHTA and CDR2 FQGTGA. The CDR3 consists of 16 residues. The CDR3 region has the DNA TGTGCCAGCAGCTTAACACGGACTAGCGGGAGCAATGAGCAGTTCTTC. Protein: CASSLTRTSGSNEQFF.

The rearrangement joins TRBV18 to TRBJ1-2; D call uncertain. The length of the CDR3 is 16 residues. Germline lookup yields CDR1 KGHSH and CDR2 LQKENI. Trimming left V 5 bases short and J 0 bases short, with 16 bases between. DNA of the CDR3: TGTGCCAGCTCAGGGCCCCGACCGAAGCCTAACTATGGCTACACCTTC. It translates to CASSGPRPKPNYGYTF. Using reference TRBV18 and TRBJ1-2 for the parts outside the CDR3, the full variable domain is NAGVMQNPRHLVRRRGQEARLRCSPMKGHSHVYWYRQLPEEGLKFMVYLQKENIIDESGMPKERFSAEFPKEGPSILRIQQVVRGDSAAYFCASSGPRPKPNYGYTFGSGTRLTVV.

The chain employs TRBV19 and TRBJ1-2; maybe TRBD1 (5 bases). The V end was cut by 5 bases, the J end by 5 bases, with 15 bases between. Germline CDR1 is LNHDA and CDR2 is SQIVND (reference sequence). The CDR3 covers 14 residues. The CDR3 loop is CASSPPQGLYGYTF. CDR3 coding DNA: TGTGCCAGTAGTCCCCCGCAGGGTTTGTATGGCTACACCTTC.

The rearrangement uses TRBV12-3 or TRBV12-4 and TRBJ1-1; TRBD1 is a possible D gene (5 bases). The CDR3 length is 13 residues. Deletions cut 6 bases from V and 2 bases from J, with 10 bases between. CDR3 coding DNA: TGTGCCAGCAGACTCACAGGTAACACTGAAGCTTTCTTT. It translates to CASRLTGNTEAFF.

The chain couples TRBV18 to TRBJ1-4, with 7 bases aligning to TRBD1. V shed 5 bases, J shed 5 bases, and the junction held 5 bases outside the gene matches. CDR1 is KGHSH and CDR2 is LQKENI in the germline V gene. CDR3 length equals 14 residues. The CDR3 DNA sequence: TGTGCCAGCTCAGCCGGGACAGCCAATGAAAAACTGTTTTTT. Translation: CASSAGTANEKLFF.

There are many counts of this clone. The V and J genes are TRBV9 and TRBJ1-2; 10 nucleotides align to TRBD1. Trimming took 3 bases from V and 6 from J; bases not matched to a gene: 8. This CDR3 region has 15 residues. The germline CDR1 and CDR2 sequences are SGDLS and YYNGEE. CDR3 loop: CASSGHTGQGDGYTF. CDR3 coding DNA: TGTGCCAGCAGCGGGCATACCGGACAGGGGGATGGCTACACCTTC.

The chain is built from TRBV2 and TRBJ1-1, with TRBD1 identical over 7 bases. This CDR3 has 13 amino acids. Per the germline V gene, CDR1 is SNHLY and CDR2 is FYNNEI. With 11 bases clipped from V and 4 bases from J, the junction kept 10 bases outside the gene matches. The CDR3 spells CADSRDRVTEAFF. CDR3 nucleotide sequence: TGTGCCGATTCCAGGGACAGAGTCACTGAAGCTTTCTTT.

The rearrangement uses TRBV5-1 and TRBJ2-2; a weak D match, TRBD2 (6 bases). CDR3 length: 14 residues. Germline CDR1 reads SGHRS; CDR2 reads YFSETQ. Trimming cost V 7 bases and J 3 bases, with 13 bases left between them. The CDR3 nucleotides read TGCGCCAGCTCAGGAGGGTTTGACACCGGGGAGCTGTTTTTT. Amino acids: CASSGGFDTGELFF.

The chain recombines TRBV19 with TRBJ2-3; 7 positions match TRBD2. The CDR3 covers 13 residues. Germline-derived CDR1 and CDR2 are LNHDA and SQIVND (reference sequence). Trimming took 1 base from V and 10 from J; bases not matched to a gene: 5. The CDR3 DNA reads TGTGCCAGTAGTATAGCGGGAGGTTCAGCGCAGTATTTT. Protein: CASSIAGGSAQYF.

The V call is TRBV11-1, the J call TRBJ1-1; D is perhaps TRBD1 (5 bases). The CDR3 is 13 amino acids. Germline V gene lookup returns CDR1 SGHAT and CDR2 FQDESV (reference sequence). The V end was cut by 1 base, the J end by 7 bases, with 10 bases between. The CDR3 sequence: CASSLDRLGEAFF. The DNA of the CDR3 is TGTGCCAGCAGCTTAGACAGGCTTGGTGAAGCTTTCTTT. Supplemented by reference TRBV11-1 and TRBJ1-1, the full variable domain reads EAEVAQSPRYKITEKSQAVAFWCDPISGHATLYWYRQILGQGPELLVQFQDESVVDDSQLPKDRFSAERLKGVDSTLKIQPAELGDSAMYLCASSLDRLGEAFFGQGTRLTVV.